This T cell receptor beta chain was documented in a study of technical replicates of blood from several donors. Method: immunoSEQ multiplex PCR; TCRdb's copy keeps in-frame clones and lacks some. This sample yields 80,000 or so clones, of which 90% to 98% are seen a single time; around 0.2% belongs to the top ten. This receptor was obtained from a human donor in good health. The sequencing sample was made of T cells isolated from PBMCs.

CDR3 amino acids: CASSHRTGLAKNIQYF. The CDR3, as DNA: TGCGCCAGCAGCCATAGGACAGGCCTAGCCAAAAACATTCAGTACTTC. V and J are TRBV4-1 and TRBJ2-4, with 7 bases lining up with TRBD1. Per germline, CDR1 MGHRA and CDR2 YSYEKL. J lost 0 bases, V lost 3 bases, and 5 bases had no gene match. The CDR3 consists of 16 residues.